Sequencing of this T cell receptor (beta chain) was carried out in a study of cytotoxic CD8 clonotypes in ibrutinib-treated CLL. Notes on the study in general: Clonality was elevated at ibrutinib response and had returned toward baseline at progression.

Germline V gene sequence: CDR1 MNHEY, CDR2 SMNVEV (reference sequence). The CDR3 is 16 amino acids. Notes on this clone: Its specificity is unknown.

Produced via immunoSEQ multiplex PCR; TCRdb's table is partial and in-frame only. The table records just over 35,000 clones, over 70% of them present only once. The sample was PBMCs, taken at disease progression, from a patient treated with ibrutinib. The TCR sequence derives from a human donor with chronic lymphocytic leukemia. V is TRBV27 and J is TRBJ2-5; 8 bases match TRBD2. The DNA matches TRBJ2-7 better at its end, which makes the J call doubtful. CDR3 coding DNA: TGTGCCAGCGCCCCCGGGGCGGGGGGTAATACCTACGAGCAGTACTTC. Encoded protein: CASAPGAGGNTYEQYF.